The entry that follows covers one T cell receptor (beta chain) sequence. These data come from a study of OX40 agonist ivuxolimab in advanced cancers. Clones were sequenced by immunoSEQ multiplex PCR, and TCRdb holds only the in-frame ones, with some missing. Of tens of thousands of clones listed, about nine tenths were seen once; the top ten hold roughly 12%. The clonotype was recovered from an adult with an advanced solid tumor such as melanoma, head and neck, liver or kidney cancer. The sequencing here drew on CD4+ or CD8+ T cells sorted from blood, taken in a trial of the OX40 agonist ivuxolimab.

The CDR3 loop reads CASRPRPGGNTEAFF. CDR3 bases: TGTGCCAGCAGACCACGGCCAGGGGGGAACACTGAAGCTTTCTTT. V is TRBV28 and J is TRBJ1-1; 7 bases agree with TRBD1. In germline, CDR1 is MDHEN, CDR2 SYDVKM. V was clipped by 6 bases and J by 1 base; unmatched bases: 8. The CDR3 covers 15 residues.